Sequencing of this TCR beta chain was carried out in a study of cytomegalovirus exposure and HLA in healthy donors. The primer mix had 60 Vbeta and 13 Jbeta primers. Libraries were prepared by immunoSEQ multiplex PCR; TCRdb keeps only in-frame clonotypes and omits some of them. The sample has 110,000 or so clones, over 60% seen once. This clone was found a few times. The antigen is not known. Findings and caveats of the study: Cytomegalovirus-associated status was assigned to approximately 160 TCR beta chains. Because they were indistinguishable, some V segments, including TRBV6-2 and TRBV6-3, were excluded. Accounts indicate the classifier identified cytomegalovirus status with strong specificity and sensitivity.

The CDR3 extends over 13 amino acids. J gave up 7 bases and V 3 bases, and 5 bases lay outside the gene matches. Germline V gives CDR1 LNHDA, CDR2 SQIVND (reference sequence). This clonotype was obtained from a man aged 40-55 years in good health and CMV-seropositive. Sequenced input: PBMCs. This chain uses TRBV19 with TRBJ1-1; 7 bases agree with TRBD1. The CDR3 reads CASSILQGIEAFF. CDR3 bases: TGTGCCAGTAGTATCCTACAGGGGATTGAAGCTTTCTTT.